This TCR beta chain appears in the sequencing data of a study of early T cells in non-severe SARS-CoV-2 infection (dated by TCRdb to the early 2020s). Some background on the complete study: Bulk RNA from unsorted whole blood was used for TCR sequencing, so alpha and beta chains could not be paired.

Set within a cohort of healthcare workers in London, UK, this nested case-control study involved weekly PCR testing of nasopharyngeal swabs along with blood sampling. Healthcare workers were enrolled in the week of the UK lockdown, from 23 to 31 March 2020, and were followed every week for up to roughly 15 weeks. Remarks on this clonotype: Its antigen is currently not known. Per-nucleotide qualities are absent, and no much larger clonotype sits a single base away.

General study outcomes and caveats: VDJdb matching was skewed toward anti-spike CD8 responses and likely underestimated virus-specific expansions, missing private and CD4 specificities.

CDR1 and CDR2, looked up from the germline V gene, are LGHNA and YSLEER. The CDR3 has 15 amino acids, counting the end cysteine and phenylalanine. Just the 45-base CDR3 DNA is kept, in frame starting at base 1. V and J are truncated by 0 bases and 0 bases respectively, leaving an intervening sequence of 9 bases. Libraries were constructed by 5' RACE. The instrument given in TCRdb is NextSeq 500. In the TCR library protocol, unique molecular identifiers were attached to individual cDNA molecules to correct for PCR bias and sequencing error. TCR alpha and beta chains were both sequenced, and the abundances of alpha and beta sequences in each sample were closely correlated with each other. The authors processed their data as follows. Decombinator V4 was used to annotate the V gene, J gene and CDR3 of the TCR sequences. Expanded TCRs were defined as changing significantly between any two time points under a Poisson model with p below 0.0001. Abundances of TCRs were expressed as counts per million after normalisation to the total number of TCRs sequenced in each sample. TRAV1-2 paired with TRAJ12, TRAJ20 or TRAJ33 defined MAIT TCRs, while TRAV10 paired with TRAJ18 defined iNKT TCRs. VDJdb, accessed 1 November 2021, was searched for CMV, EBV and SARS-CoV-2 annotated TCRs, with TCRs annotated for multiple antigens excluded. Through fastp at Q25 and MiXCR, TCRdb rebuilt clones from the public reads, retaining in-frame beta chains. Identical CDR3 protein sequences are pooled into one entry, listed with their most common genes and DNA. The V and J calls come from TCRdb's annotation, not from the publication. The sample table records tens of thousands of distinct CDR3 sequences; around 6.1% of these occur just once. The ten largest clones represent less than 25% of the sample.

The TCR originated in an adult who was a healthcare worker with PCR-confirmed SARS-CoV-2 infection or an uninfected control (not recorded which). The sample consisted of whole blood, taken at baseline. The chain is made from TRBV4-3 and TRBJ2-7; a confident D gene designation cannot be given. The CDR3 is CASSQEPGPSYEQYF. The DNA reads TGCGCCAGCAGCCAAGAACCCGGGCCCTCCTACGAGCAGTACTTC.